This is a list of T cell receptor beta chains from one sample in a study of a mutant IDH1 vaccine in newly diagnosed glioma. Clones were read by immunoSEQ multiplex PCR, and TCRdb kept only the in-frame ones, dropping some. The table lists about 35,000 clones, over 60% of them singletons, with about 9.4% in the top ten. The sample was peripheral blood mononuclear cells (PBMCs), taken from a glioma patient treated with radiotherapy, temozolomide or both. These receptors all stem from a man in his forties or fifties with glioma. Some clones in this sample may be carry-over from other donors' samples. CDR3s include the opening cysteine and the closing phenylalanine or tryptophan. D genes are given only for firm matches. For some rows the clone size is stated as once, few or many, or as a class when expanded; others skip it.

j_call: TRBJ2-7
d_call: TRBD1
v_call: TRBV7-2
clone_size: once
cdr3_nt: TGTGCCAGCAGCAGGACAGGGGCAGGAAGCGGAAAGGGGTACGAGCAGTACTTC
cdr3_aa: CASSRTGAGSGKGYEQYF

j_call: TRBJ1-4
d_call: -
v_call: TRBV1
clone_size: once
cdr3_nt: TGCACCAGCAGTTGGCCGCGCATTGACTCCCCCCGGGAAAAACTGTTTTTT
cdr3_aa: CTSSWPRIDSPREKLFF

j_call: TRBJ2-7
d_call: -
v_call: TRBV7-2
clone_size: -
cdr3_nt: TGTGCCAGCAGCCTCACTGGCCCCTACGAGCAGTACTTC
cdr3_aa: CASSLTGPYEQYF

j_call: TRBJ2-1
d_call: TRBD2
v_call: TRBV29-1
clone_size: -
cdr3_nt: TGCAGCGTTGAAAAGGCGACTAGCGTAAGTGACAATGAGCAGTTCTTC
cdr3_aa: CSVEKATSVSDNEQFF

j_call: TRBJ2-3
d_call: -
v_call: TRBV6-5
clone_size: -
cdr3_nt: TGTGCCAGCAGGGGGGCATCTGCTAGCACAGATACGCAGTATTTT
cdr3_aa: CASRGASASTDTQYF

j_call: TRBJ1-4
d_call: TRBD1
v_call: TRBV27
clone_size: few
cdr3_nt: TGTGCCAGCAGTCCGGACAGGGAATGGCATAATGAAAAACTGTTTTTT
cdr3_aa: CASSPDREWHNEKLFF

j_call: TRBJ2-2
d_call: TRBD2
v_call: TRBV18
clone_size: -
cdr3_nt: TGTGCCAGCTCACCGACCATTCCGCGGGGGGCCGGCGGGGAGCTGTTTTTT
cdr3_aa: CASSPTIPRGAGGELFF

j_call: TRBJ2-7
d_call: TRBD2
v_call: TRBV6-5
clone_size: -
cdr3_nt: TGTGCCAGCAGTCGGACTAGCCGTAACGAGCAGTACTTC
cdr3_aa: CASSRTSRNEQYF

j_call: TRBJ1-2
d_call: -
v_call: TRBV4-1
clone_size: -
cdr3_nt: TGCGCCAGCAGCCAGACCGGGACACTTAACTATGGCTACACCTTC
cdr3_aa: CASSQTGTLNYGYTF

j_call: TRBJ2-2
d_call: -
v_call: TRBV7-7
clone_size: once
cdr3_nt: TGTGCCAGCAGCCCGGAGGGAGCCGGGGAGCTGTTTTTT
cdr3_aa: CASSPEGAGELFF

j_call: TRBJ1-1
d_call: -
v_call: TRBV11-2
clone_size: few
cdr3_nt: TGTGCCAGCAGCTGGGGGCGGAACACTGAAGCTTTCTTT
cdr3_aa: CASSWGRNTEAFF

j_call: TRBJ2-5
d_call: -
v_call: TRBV5-1
clone_size: -
cdr3_nt: TGCGCCAGCAGCTTGGATACGTGGGTTCAAGAGACCCAGTACTTC
cdr3_aa: CASSLDTWVQETQYF

j_call: TRBJ1-1
d_call: -
v_call: TRBV6-1
clone_size: once
cdr3_nt: TGTGCCAGCAGGAGGGGCACTGAAGCTTTCTTT
cdr3_aa: CASRRGTEAFF

j_call: TRBJ2-7
d_call: TRBD1
v_call: TRBV14
clone_size: -
cdr3_nt: TGTGCCAGCAGCTCCCGGGACAGGAGACCCTACGAGCAGTACTTC
cdr3_aa: CASSSRDRRPYEQYF

j_call: TRBJ1-5
d_call: -
v_call: TRBV6-1
clone_size: once
cdr3_nt: TGTGCCAGCAGTGAATATCTGGGAGGGGGTCAGCCCCAGCATTTT
cdr3_aa: CASSEYLGGGQPQHF

j_call: TRBJ2-5
d_call: -
v_call: TRBV11-2
clone_size: once
cdr3_nt: TGTGCCAGCAGCGGCCTGAAACGCCAAGAGACCCAGTACTTC
cdr3_aa: CASSGLKRQETQYF